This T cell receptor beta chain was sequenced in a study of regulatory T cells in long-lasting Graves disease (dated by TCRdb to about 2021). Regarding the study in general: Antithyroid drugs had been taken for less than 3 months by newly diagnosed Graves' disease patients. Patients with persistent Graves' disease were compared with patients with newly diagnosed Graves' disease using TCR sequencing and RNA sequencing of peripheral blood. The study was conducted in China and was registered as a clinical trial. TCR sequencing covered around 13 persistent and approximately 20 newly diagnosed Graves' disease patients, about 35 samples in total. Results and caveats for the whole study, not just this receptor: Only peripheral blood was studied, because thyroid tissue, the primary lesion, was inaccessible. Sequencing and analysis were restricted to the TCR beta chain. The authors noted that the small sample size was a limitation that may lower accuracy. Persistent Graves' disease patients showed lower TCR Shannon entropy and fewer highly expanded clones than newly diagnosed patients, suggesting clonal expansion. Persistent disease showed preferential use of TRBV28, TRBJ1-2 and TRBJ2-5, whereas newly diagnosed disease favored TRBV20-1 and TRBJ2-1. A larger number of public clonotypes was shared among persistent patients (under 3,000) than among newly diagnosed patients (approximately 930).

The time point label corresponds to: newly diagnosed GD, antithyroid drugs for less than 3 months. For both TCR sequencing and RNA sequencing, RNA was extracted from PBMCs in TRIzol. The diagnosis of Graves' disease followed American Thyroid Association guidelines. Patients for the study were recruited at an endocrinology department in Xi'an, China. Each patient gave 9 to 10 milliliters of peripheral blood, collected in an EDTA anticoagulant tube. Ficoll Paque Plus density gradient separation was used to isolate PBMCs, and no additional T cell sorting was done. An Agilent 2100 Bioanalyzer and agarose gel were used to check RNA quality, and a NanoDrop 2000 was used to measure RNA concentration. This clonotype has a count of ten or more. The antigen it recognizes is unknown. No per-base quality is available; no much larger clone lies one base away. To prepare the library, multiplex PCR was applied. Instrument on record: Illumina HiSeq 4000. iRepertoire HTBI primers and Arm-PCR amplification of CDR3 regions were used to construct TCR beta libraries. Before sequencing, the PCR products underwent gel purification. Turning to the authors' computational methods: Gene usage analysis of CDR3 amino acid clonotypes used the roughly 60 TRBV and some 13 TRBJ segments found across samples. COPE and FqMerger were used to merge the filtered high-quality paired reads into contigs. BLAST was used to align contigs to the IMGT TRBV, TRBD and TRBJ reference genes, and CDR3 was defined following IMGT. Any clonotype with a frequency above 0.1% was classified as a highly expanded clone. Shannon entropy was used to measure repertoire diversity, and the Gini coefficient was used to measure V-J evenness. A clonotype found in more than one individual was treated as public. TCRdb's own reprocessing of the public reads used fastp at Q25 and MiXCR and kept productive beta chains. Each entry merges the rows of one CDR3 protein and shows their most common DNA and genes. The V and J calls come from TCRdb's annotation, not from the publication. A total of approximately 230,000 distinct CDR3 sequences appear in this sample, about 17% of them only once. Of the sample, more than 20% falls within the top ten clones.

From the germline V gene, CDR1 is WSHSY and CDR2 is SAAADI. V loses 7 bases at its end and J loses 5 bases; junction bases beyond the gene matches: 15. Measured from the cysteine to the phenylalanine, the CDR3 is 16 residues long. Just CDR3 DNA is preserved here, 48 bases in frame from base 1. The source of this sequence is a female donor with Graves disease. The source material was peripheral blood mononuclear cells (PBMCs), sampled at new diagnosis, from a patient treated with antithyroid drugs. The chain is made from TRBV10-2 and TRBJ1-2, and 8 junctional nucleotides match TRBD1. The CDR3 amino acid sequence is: CASNPMGQVLIYGYTF. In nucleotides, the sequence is TGCGCCAGCAACCCTATGGGACAGGTCCTTATTTATGGCTACACCTTC.